This T cell receptor (beta chain) was identified in a study of human T cells and chemical hapten exposure. Study as a whole: A roughly 2 cm by roughly 2 cm inner upper arm patch received 2% DPC for sensitization. Findings and caveats of the study: Donors were affected by alopecia, so their immune reaction might vary from that of healthy individuals. After DPC sensitization, TCRs above 1 in 1000 frequency showed no change. It was expanded TCRs that formed significantly more large CDR3 similarity clusters than controls did.

This clonotype was observed many times. Its antigen is unidentified. TCRdb re-called the RACE reads through MiXCR, storing one row per CDR3 protein. Of about 360,000 distinct CDR3 sequences in the sample, around 7% are singletons; the top ten hold roughly 8%. Indicated time point: patch test 1, 2 weeks after DPC sensitization. Treatment denoted: therapeutic diphenylcyclopropenone sensitization with weekly scalp DPC. This clonotype originated in a woman between 18 and 29 years old with alopecia areata. Some clones in this sample may be carry-over from other donors' samples. Sequences were derived from whole blood, sampled in connection with sensitization to the hapten diphenylcyclopropenone (DPC).

The chain's CDR3 is CASSSQGDYGYTF. DNA of the CDR3: TGTGCCAGCAGCTCCCAGGGGGATTATGGCTACACCTTC. The V and J genes are TRBV5-6 and TRBJ1-2; 7 nucleotides agree with TRBD1. The CDR3 sequence is 13 residues long. Germline CDR1 SGHDT, CDR2 YYEEEE. Germline trimming cut 3 bases from V and 5 bases from J; bases unmatched to any gene: 4.